The T cell receptor beta chain described here comes from a study of shared clonotypes between healthy human individuals. Libraries were prepared by immunoSEQ multiplex PCR; TCRdb keeps only in-frame clonotypes and omits some of them. This sample has about 1 million clones, with roughly 75% found just once. The CDR3 has 14 amino acids. Trimming left V 3 bases short and J 7 bases short, with 10 bases between. The germline gives CDR1 MNHEY, CDR2 SMNVEV (reference sequence). In this sample, this clone turned up a few times. This chain uses TRBV27 with TRBJ1-6; D remains ambiguous. This receptor was taken from a man between 18 and 29 years old in good health. Sequencing was carried out using memory CD4+ T cells sorted from blood. Subset in this sample: CD45RA-negative fraction. CDR3 region: CASSFGPRNSPLHF. CDR3 coding DNA: TGTGCCAGCAGTTTTGGGCCGCGGAATTCACCCCTCCACTTT.